This TCR beta chain stems from a study of PD-L1 blockade in urothelial cancer. As to time point: peripheral blood 6 weeks after treatment start. Here immunoSEQ multiplex PCR was the method, and the copy in TCRdb shows in-frame clones only, minus some. The sample lists tens of thousands of clones, roughly 90% occurring once. The TCR was taken from a man between 60 and 70 years old with urothelial cancer. Source: PBMCs, taken around atezolizumab (anti-PD-L1) treatment.

CDR3 DNA sequence: TGTGCCAGCAGCACCCGGGGACTAGCAGTCACCGGGGAGCTGTTTTTT. Its protein is CASSTRGLAVTGELFF. V and J are TRBV7-3 and TRBJ2-2, with 9 bases that match TRBD2. The trim removed 5 bases at V and 4 bases at J, leaving 8 bases unmatched. CDR3 size: 16 residues. Germline V gene lookup returns CDR1 SGHTA and CDR2 FQGTGA.